This entry lists 11 T cell receptor beta chains sequenced from one sample in a study of cytomegalovirus exposure and HLA in healthy donors (dated by TCRdb to 2016 to 2017). The library was built by means of the immunoSEQ multiplex PCR assay. For the multiplex PCR, a mixture combining 60 forward primers for TCR Vbeta segments and 13 reverse primers for TCR Jbeta segments was used. TCRdb limited this immuneACCESS table to in-frame rearrangements with V and J called. A share of clones is missing; checked studies link under half to unresolved V genes, and the rest is unexplained. Across this sample there are 220,000 or so clones, with about 75% seen only once. The leading ten clones occupy 1.8% of the sample. The sequencing sample was made of PBMCs. These receptors all stem from a woman in her 30s in good health and CMV-seronegative.

The rearrangement links TRBV11-2 to TRBJ2-5; 9 positions match TRBD2. CDR1 and CDR2 (germline): SGHAT, FQNNGV. The V segment lost 4 bases and the J segment 2 bases; nucleotides outside the gene matches: 8. The CDR3 runs to 16 residues. The CDR3 sequence is CASSSVPSGIQETQYF. CDR3 sequence (DNA): TGTGCCAGCAGCTCCGTTCCTAGCGGGATTCAAGAGACCCAGTACTTC.

The chain combines TRBV15 with TRBJ1-1; D is unclear. The length of the CDR3 is 14 residues. V was trimmed by 0 bases and J by 1 base, leaving 6 bases between them. Germline CDR1 is LNHNV and CDR2 is YYDKDF (reference sequence). The CDR3, as DNA: TGTGCCACCAGCAGAGATGCAGGGAACACTGAAGCTTTCTTT. Translation: CATSRDAGNTEAFF.

The chain carries TRBV10-3 and TRBJ2-3, with TRBD2 identical over 8 bases. This CDR3 has 18 residues. Germline V gene sequence: CDR1 ENHRY, CDR2 SYGVKD. Trimming cost V 0 bases and J 4 bases; bases outside gene matches: 12. As DNA, the CDR3 is TGTGCCATCAGTGAGTCGGGGGGGCTAGCGGGTTTACCAGATACGCAGTATTTT. Its protein product is CAISESGGLAGLPDTQYF.

The genes are TRBV11-3 and TRBJ2-5, with a weak D call TRBD2 (7 bases). V dropped 0 bases and J dropped 2 bases, with 19 bases sitting between them. CDR1 is SGHNT and CDR2 is YENEEA in the germline V gene. The CDR3 loop spans 18 amino acids. CDR3 DNA sequence: TGTGCCAGCAGCTTAGATAGGGGGGGCAGGTCCTTACAAGAGACCCAGTACTTC. Encoded protein: CASSLDRGGRSLQETQYF.

The chain links TRBV4-1 to TRBJ2-7; 12 bases agree with TRBD1. V gave up 3 bases and J gave up 4 bases; unmatched junction bases: 1. Germline CDR1 is MGHRA and CDR2 is YSYEKL. This CDR3 contains 14 residues. CDR3 in amino acids: CASSQGQGAYEQYF. The CDR3 DNA is TGCGCCAGCAGCCAGGGACAGGGGGCTTACGAGCAGTACTTC.

This clone was picked up one time. This sequence joins TRBV6-5 and TRBJ1-4; tentatively, D is TRBD1 (5 bases). CDR3 length: 13 residues. V gave up 4 bases and J gave up 8 bases, with 11 bases separating them. Germline CDR1 is MNHEY and CDR2 is SVGAGI. CDR3 nucleotide sequence: TGTGCCAGCAGTTTGGGGGAGGGGGAAAAACTGTTTTTT. This translates into CASSLGEGEKLFF.

The chain has TRBV5-6 and TRBJ2-1; 9 bases match TRBD2. CDR1 SGHDT and CDR2 YYEEEE come from the germline V gene. V was pared by 0 bases and J by 7 bases, with 8 bases of the junction left unmatched. The CDR3 runs to 16 residues. As DNA, the CDR3 is TGTGCCAGCAGCTTGGTGGGCGGGGGGGCAGGGAATGAGCAGTTCTTC. Translation gives CASSLVGGGAGNEQFF.

This clone was detected ten times or more. This rearrangement joins TRBV10-3 to TRBJ1-5; D possibly corresponds to TRBD1 (6 bases). Trimming stripped 3 bases from V and 7 bases from J, with 13 bases between. CDR1 and CDR2 from the germline V gene are ENHRY and SYGVKD. The CDR3 totals 14 residues. DNA of the CDR3: TGTGCCATCAGTGACAGGGGCATCTACCAGCCCCAGCATTTT. It codes for CAISDRGIYQPQHF.

The chain is built from TRBV29-1 and TRBJ1-4; the D gene is possibly TRBD1 (5 bases). The CDR3 is made up of 13 amino acids. Germline values: CDR1 SQVTM, CDR2 ANQGSEA. V was pared by 7 bases and J by 5 bases, with 14 bases between. Here the CDR3 reads CSASQEGNEKLFF. DNA for the CDR3: TGCAGCGCTTCTCAGGAGGGGAATGAAAAACTGTTTTTT.

The chain has TRBV19 and TRBJ2-2, with 8 bases fitting TRBD1. Germline loops: CDR1 LNHDA, CDR2 SQIVND (reference sequence). The CDR3 runs 15 residues. Trimming removed 3 bases from V and 4 bases from J; junction bases left unmatched: 4. The CDR3 DNA sequence: TGTGCCAGTAGTATGGGGACAGGTCGCACCGGGGAGCTGTTTTTT. Its protein is CASSMGTGRTGELFF. The full variable domain, with the rest looked up from reference TRBV19 and TRBJ2-2, is DGGITQSPKYLFRKEGQNVTLSCEQNLNHDAMYWYRQDPGQGLRLIYYSQIVNDFQKGDIAEGYSVSREKKESFPLTVTSAQKNPTAFYLCASSMGTGRTGELFFGEGSRLTVL.

The J gene is TRBJ1-1, the V gene TRBV6-1; 7 positions match TRBD1. Germline CDR1 reads MNHNS; CDR2 reads SASEGT. V lost 8 bases, J lost 10 bases, and 13 bases stayed unmatched. This CDR3 is built from 13 residues. CDR3 DNA sequence: TGTGCCAGCCAACCAACGCCCCGGGACAGAGCTTTCTTT. The encoded protein is CASQPTPRDRAFF.